What follows describes a single TCR beta chain. TCRdb used MiXCR to reprocess the RT-PCR reads, holding one entry per CDR3 protein. The sample contains about 700,000 distinct CDR3 sequences, 13% to 15% of which appear only once. The CDR3 has 14 residues. Germline CDR1 and CDR2: LGHDT and YNNKEL (reference sequence). V gave up 4 bases and J gave up 3 bases, with 13 bases separating them. V and J are TRBV3-1 and TRBJ2-7; D could derive from TRBD1 or TRBD2 (5 bases each). This clonotype originated in a female donor in good health, serving as a healthy control. Specimen: memory CD4+ T cells from blood. CDR3 loop: CASSPGTGLYEQYF. In nucleotides, the CDR3 is TGTGCCAGCAGCCCCGGGACGGGCCTCTACGAGCAGTACTTC.